Shown below are 15 T cell receptor beta chains from a single sample sequenced in a study of PD-L1 blockade in urothelial cancer. The assay was immunoSEQ multiplex PCR, and TCRdb's table has in-frame clones only and misses some. The sample contains some 80,000 clones, roughly 87% of which appear only once. Sequences were derived from PBMCs, sampled around atezolizumab (anti-PD-L1) treatment. The receptors here all came from a woman aged 65 to 85 with urothelial cancer.

The chain couples TRBV7-2 to TRBJ2-5, with TRBD1 identical over 7 bases. This CDR3 is built from 15 residues. Unmatched junction bases numbered 9, after V lost 3 bases and J lost 5 bases. Germline loops: CDR1 SGHTA, CDR2 FQGNSA. The CDR3 DNA sequence: TGTGCCAGCAGCTTGTCCGGGACAGCAGGGGAGACCCAGTACTTC. It translates to CASSLSGTAGETQYF.

This clone was observed a single time. This chain connects TRBV25-1 to TRBJ2-2; TRBD1 matches 11 bases. Germline-derived CDR1 and CDR2 are MGHDK and SYGVNS. The CDR3 extends over 15 amino acids. J was trimmed by 7 bases and V by 5 bases; bases with no gene match: 6. The CDR3 loop reads CASSLDRGPGGELFF. The CDR3 region has the DNA TGTGCCAGCAGTTTGGACAGGGGGCCGGGCGGGGAGCTGTTTTTT.

The chain carries TRBV2 and TRBJ1-5; D is uncertain. This CDR3 is 16 amino acids long. CDR1 is SNHLY, CDR2 FYNNEI, per germline. V dropped 3 bases and J dropped 3 bases, with 15 bases sitting between them. The CDR3 nucleotides are TGTGCCAGCAGTGATGTCCGGAGGACTAACAATCAGCCCCAGCATTTT. As protein: CASSDVRRTNNQPQHF.

This clone was counted a few times. The chain is built from TRBV5-6 and TRBJ2-7; D ambiguous. V was cut by 4 bases and J by 0 bases, with 11 bases left in between. Germline V gene data show CDR1 as SGHDT and CDR2 as YYEEEE. The CDR3 loop spans 14 amino acids. CDR3 residues: CASSHSRFSYEQYF. CDR3 nucleotides: TGTGCCAGCAGCCATTCCCGGTTCTCCTACGAGCAGTACTTC.

This rearrangement joins TRBV28 to TRBJ2-5, with 7 bases lining up with TRBD1. Unmatched junction bases numbered 2, after V lost 3 bases and J lost 4 bases. The CDR3 has 13 residues. Germline lookup yields CDR1 MDHEN and CDR2 SYDVKM. CDR3 nucleotide sequence: TGTGCCAGCAGTTTCCGGGACAGAGAGACCCAGTACTTC. It translates to CASSFRDRETQYF.

In its sample, this clone was seen once. This chain's CDR3 is CSVDMSLQETQYF. As DNA, the CDR3 is TGCAGCGTTGATATGAGCCTCCAAGAGACCCAGTACTTC. The V gene is TRBV29-1, the J gene TRBJ2-5; no clear D gene. The CDR3 sequence is 13 residues long. Deletions cut 3 bases from V and 1 base from J, with 9 bases between. The germline V gene encodes CDR1 SQVTM and CDR2 ANQGSEA. Supplemented by reference TRBV29-1 and TRBJ2-5, the full variable domain reads SAVISQKPSRDICQRGTSLTIQCQVDSQVTMMFWYRQQPGQSLTLIATANQGSEATYESGFVIDKFPISRPNLTFSTLTVSNMSPEDSSIYLCSVDMSLQETQYFGPGTRLLVL.

The CDR3 here is CAISQGYQETQYF. CDR3 coding DNA: TGTGCCATCAGTCAGGGGTACCAAGAGACCCAGTACTTC. The gene calls are TRBV10-3 and TRBJ2-5; D may be TRBD1 (6 bases). Trimming took 5 bases from V and 0 from J, leaving 7 bases between them. This CDR3 is built from 13 residues. Germline V gene sequence: CDR1 ENHRY, CDR2 SYGVKD.

The rearrangement links TRBV5-1 to TRBJ2-5; no clear D. The length of the CDR3 is 13 residues. The V and J ends lost 1 base and 1 base respectively, with 5 bases between them. Germline V gives CDR1 SGHRS, CDR2 YFSETQ. The CDR3 spells CASSLSGQETQYF. CDR3 DNA: TGCGCCAGCAGCTTGTCCGGCCAAGAGACCCAGTACTTC.

The V gene is TRBV29-1, the J gene TRBJ1-1; 7 bases match TRBD1. V dropped 7 bases and J dropped 1; count of bases not matched to a gene: 6. Germline assignment: CDR1 SQVTM and CDR2 ANQGSEA. The CDR3 loop spans 13 amino acids. The CDR3: CSAHWTGNTEAFF. CDR3 nucleotides: TGCAGCGCTCACTGGACAGGGAACACTGAAGCTTTCTTT.

The V call is TRBV6-5, the J call TRBJ1-5, with D uncertain. The CDR3 is 12 residues long. Trimming removed 5 bases at V and 6 bases at J, with 8 bases between. CDR1 and CDR2 (germline): MNHEY, SVGAGI. CDR3 nucleotide sequence: TGTGCCAGCAGTGACGGAGGTCAGCCCCAGCATTTT. Translation: CASSDGGQPQHF.

The V call is TRBV19, the J call TRBJ1-5; 7 bases match TRBD1. From germline, CDR1 is LNHDA and CDR2 SQIVND (reference sequence). The CDR3 extends over 13 amino acids. The V segment lost 10 bases and the J segment 4 bases; nucleotides outside the gene matches: 7. The CDR3 sequence is CATAGGWNQPQHF. CDR3 nucleotide sequence: TGTGCCACCGCAGGGGGTTGGAATCAGCCCCAGCATTTT.

This clone was seen once. The chain has TRBV28 and TRBJ2-1, with D possibly matching TRBD2 (6 bases). The CDR3 loop spans 14 amino acids. V shed 7 bases and J shed 8 bases, with 18 bases lying between them. Per germline, CDR1 MDHEN and CDR2 SYDVKM. Here the CDR3 reads CASTPVAGGHEQFF. The DNA for the CDR3 is TGTGCCAGCACCCCGGTTGCCGGGGGACATGAGCAGTTCTTC.

This chain connects TRBV30 to TRBJ2-2, with D possibly being TRBD2 (6 bases). The CDR3 runs 14 residues. In germline, CDR1 is GTSNPN, CDR2 SVGIG (reference sequence). V dropped 2 bases and J dropped 3 bases, with 10 bases sitting between them. In DNA form, the CDR3 reads TGTGCCTGGAGTATTGGAGGGGACACCGGGGAGCTGTTTTTT. Amino acids: CAWSIGGDTGELFF.

This clone has a handful of counts. The rearrangement uses TRBV15 and TRBJ2-1; D perhaps matches TRBD2 (6 bases). CDR1 LNHNV and CDR2 YYDKDF come from the germline V gene (reference sequence). Trimming took off 0 bases at V and 13 bases at J, with 13 bases between the two ends. The CDR3 length is 13 residues. CDR3 sequence: CATSRDRTTPQFF. CDR3 DNA sequence: TGTGCCACCAGCAGAGATAGGACTACCCCACAGTTCTTC.

The chain carries TRBV7-8 and TRBJ2-2; 8 bases fit TRBD2. V trimming: 5 bases; J trimming: 6 bases; junction bases outside the gene matches: 17. The CDR3 sequence is 18 residues long. The V gene's germline CDR1 is SGHVS and CDR2 FQNEAQ. CDR3: CASSRRASGGRISGELFF. CDR3 nucleotides: TGTGCCAGCAGCAGGCGAGCCTCGGGAGGGAGAATCTCCGGGGAGCTGTTTTTT.